The 27 T cell receptor beta chains below were found in one sample sequenced in a study of early T cells in non-severe SARS-CoV-2 infection. TCRdb independently ran MiXCR on the 5' RACE reads; one entry per CDR3 protein. The table has fewer than 60,000 distinct CDR3 sequences, 12% seen once. The specimen sequenced was whole blood. The receptors stem from an adult who was a healthcare worker with PCR-confirmed SARS-CoV-2 infection or an uninfected control (not recorded which).

This clonotype has at least ten counts. This chain connects TRBV7-2 to TRBJ2-2; D is unclear. Trimming pared 7 bases from V and 2 bases from J, leaving 14 bases between. The CDR3 has 15 amino acids. The V gene's germline CDR1 is SGHTA and CDR2 FQGNSA. The CDR3 sequence is CASTPPYGNTGELFF. The DNA for the CDR3 is TGTGCCAGCACCCCCCCTTATGGTAACACCGGGGAGCTGTTTTTT.

This clonotype turned up a few times. This chain connects TRBV7-9 to TRBJ2-1; D unresolved. The V gene lost 8 bases and the J gene lost 9 bases, with 14 bases spanning the gap. Germline assignment: CDR1 SEHNR and CDR2 FQNEAQ (reference sequence). There are 12 residues in the CDR3. The CDR3 is CASGRQKGEQFF. In DNA, the CDR3 is TGTGCCAGCGGACGGCAGAAAGGTGAGCAGTTCTTC.

This clonotype was recorded many times. This chain links TRBV10-2 with TRBJ2-2, with a tentative D call TRBD2 (5 bases). The CDR3 is 15 residues long. Germline V gene sequence: CDR1 WSHSY, CDR2 SAAADI. V was clipped by 6 bases and J by 5 bases, with 16 bases between them. The CDR3 DNA is TGCGCCAGCAGGCCGTCGGGGATTAAAACCGGGGAGCTGTTTTTT. The encoded protein is CASRPSGIKTGELFF.

The sample holds many counts of this clonotype. DNA for the CDR3: TGCGCCAGCAGCCAAGAACCTACCCAAGCGGGGGGGAACATTCAGTACTTC. This sequence encodes CASSQEPTQAGGNIQYF. This chain connects TRBV4-1 to TRBJ2-4; 10 positions agree with TRBD2. This CDR3 has 17 amino acids. V lost 0 bases to trimming and J lost 7 bases; unmatched junction nucleotides: 9. CDR1 is MGHRA, CDR2 YSYEKL, per germline.

This chain connects TRBV29-1 to TRBJ2-2; TRBD1 might be the D (5 bases). Trimming shortened V by 4 bases and J by 1 base, and 7 bases separated the two germline ends. CDR1 is SQVTM and CDR2 is ANQGSEA in the germline V gene. CDR3 length: 13 amino acids. CDR3 amino acids: CSVAQGNTGELFF. For the CDR3, the DNA is TGCAGCGTTGCCCAGGGGAACACCGGGGAGCTGTTTTTT.

This clonotype came up a few times. This chain connects TRBV7-9 to TRBJ2-7; D gene uncertain. This CDR3 is built from 19 residues. Trimming cost V 2 bases and J 0 bases, with 23 bases left between them. Germline loops: CDR1 SEHNR, CDR2 FQNEAQ (reference sequence). This CDR3 is CASSLSTKGRHSSSYEQYF. As DNA, the CDR3 is TGTGCCAGCAGCTTATCAACGAAGGGCAGGCACTCGAGCTCCTACGAGCAGTACTTC. The full variable domain, rest sourced from reference TRBV7-9 and TRBJ2-7, is DTGVSQNPRHKITKRGQNVTFRCDPISEHNRLYWYRQTLGQGPEFLTYFQNEAQLEKSRLLSDRFSAERPKGSFSTLEIQRTEQGDSAMYLCASSLSTKGRHSSSYEQYFGPGTRLTVT.

The chain employs TRBV5-4 and TRBJ2-7; 9 bases map to TRBD1. V lost 4 bases and J lost 4; bases outside the gene matches: 9. CDR3 size: 15 residues. Germline V CDR1 and CDR2: SGHNT, YYREEE (reference sequence). CDR3: CASSRDRASFYEQYF. Written as DNA, the CDR3 is TGTGCCAGCAGCCGGGACAGGGCTTCGTTTTACGAGCAGTACTTC.

This clonotype was seen at least ten times. The chain employs TRBV4-3 and TRBJ1-1; the match to TRBD1 covers 7 bases. The CDR3 length is 13 residues. Germline V gives CDR1 LGHNA, CDR2 YSLEER. After removal of 4 bases from V and 6 bases from J, the junction contained 5 bases not matched to a gene. This chain's CDR3 is CASSRYRGSEAFF. The CDR3 region has the DNA TGCGCCAGCAGCCGATACAGGGGCTCTGAAGCTTTCTTT.

The table lists this clonotype with many counts. The chain employs TRBV7-3 and TRBJ2-1; the D gene could be TRBD1 or TRBD2 (5 bases each). The CDR3 consists of 13 residues. Germline V gene lookup returns CDR1 SGHTA and CDR2 FQGTGA. V was pared by 6 bases and J by 10 bases, with 16 bases between. The DNA of the CDR3 is TGTGCCAGCAGATCTTCGGGTGAGGGGGAGCAGTTCTTC. Its translation is CASRSSGEGEQFF.

This chain uses TRBV7-8 with TRBJ2-2; TRBD1 might be the D (5 bases). This CDR3 contains 17 residues. Trimming left V 2 bases short and J 3 bases short, with 16 bases between. CDR1 is SGHVS, CDR2 FQNEAQ, per germline. The CDR3 protein is CASSLRGLYSDTGELFF. Here the CDR3 DNA reads TGTGCCAGCAGCTTAAGGGGCCTTTATTCGGACACCGGGGAGCTGTTTTTT.

CDR3 loop: CSARDRAVGNTIYF. CDR3 DNA: TGCAGTGCTAGAGATAGGGCGGTCGGAAACACCATATATTTT. The V and J genes are TRBV20-1 and TRBJ1-3; D is unclear. Trimming left V 0 bases short and J 4 bases short, with 10 bases between. The length of the CDR3 is 14 residues. Germline V CDR1 and CDR2: DFQATT, SNEGSKA (reference sequence).

This clonotype was observed a few times. This sequence joins TRBV12-3 or TRBV12-4 and TRBJ2-4, with 9 bases identical to TRBD2. The CDR3 contains 13 residues. V trimming: 0 bases; J trimming: 15 bases; junction bases outside the gene matches: 6. DNA of the CDR3: TGTGCCAGCAGTTTAGCGGTGGCGGGGGGGCGGTACTTC. This encodes CASSLAVAGGRYF.

This clonotype came up a few times. J is TRBJ1-2 and V is TRBV4-3, with D uncertain. The CDR3 is made up of 14 amino acids. The germline V gene encodes CDR1 LGHNA and CDR2 YSLEER. Trimming cost V 0 bases and J 2 bases, with 7 bases left between them. The CDR3 bases are TGCGCCAGCAGCCAAGATCTACAGAACTATGGCTACACCTTC. This codes for CASSQDLQNYGYTF.

The chain carries TRBV9 and TRBJ2-3, with a tentative D call TRBD1 (5 bases). The CDR3 extends over 16 amino acids. Trimming took 1 base from V and 0 from J, leaving 12 bases between them. Per the germline V gene, CDR1 is SGDLS and CDR2 is YYNGEE. The CDR3 DNA reads TGTGCCAGCAGCGTAACGGCAGGGTCTAGCACAGATACGCAGTATTTT. Amino acid sequence: CASSVTAGSSTDTQYF.

V and J are TRBV5-6 and TRBJ2-7; D remains unclear. Trimming took 3 bases from V and 5 from J, leaving 9 bases between them. The CDR3 has 12 amino acids. Germline loops: CDR1 SGHDT, CDR2 YYEEEE. CDR3 residues: CASSSARDEQYF. Here the CDR3 DNA reads TGTGCCAGCAGCTCAGCCCGGGACGAGCAGTACTTC.

The chain recombines TRBV4-3 with TRBJ2-1, with D uncertain. The V and J ends lost 1 base and 7 bases respectively, with 5 bases between them. The length of the CDR3 is 12 residues. CDR1 is LGHNA, CDR2 YSLEER, per germline. CDR3 protein: CASSQVPNEQFF. In nucleotides, the CDR3 is TGCGCCAGCAGCCAAGTCCCTAATGAGCAGTTCTTC.

This clonotype has just a few counts. The CDR3 is CASSQQGETQYF. CDR3 sequence (DNA): TGTGCCAGCAGCCAACAGGGAGAGACCCAGTACTTC. The V gene is TRBV14, the J gene TRBJ2-5; D possibly corresponds to TRBD1 (5 bases). The CDR3 runs to 12 residues. Germline values: CDR1 SGHDN, CDR2 FVKESK. V lost 2 bases and J 4 bases, leaving 5 bases between the germline ends. The full variable domain, with the rest looked up from reference TRBV14 and TRBJ2-5, is EAGVTQFPSHSVIEKGQTVTLRCDPISGHDNLYWYRRVMGKEIKFLLHFVKESKQDESGMPNNRFLAERTGGTYSTLKVQPAELEDSGVYFCASSQQGETQYFGPGTRLLVL.

V usage is TRBV12-3 or TRBV12-4 and J usage is TRBJ2-7; D is uncertain. V was shortened by 2 bases and J by 5 bases, with 13 bases between the two germline ends. The CDR3 extends over 14 amino acids. The CDR3 nucleotides are TGTGCCAGCAGTTTAAGACTGCGCCCCCACGAGCAGTACTTC. Its protein product is CASSLRLRPHEQYF.

This clonotype was counted a few times. This chain connects TRBV9 to TRBJ2-3; 11 bases match TRBD2. J gave up 2 bases and V 0 bases, and 14 bases lay outside the gene matches. CDR3 length equals 20 residues. Germline assignment: CDR1 SGDLS and CDR2 YYNGEE. The CDR3 protein is CASSVELEVLAGGPTDTQYF. CDR3 bases: TGTGCCAGCAGCGTAGAGCTAGAGGTGCTAGCGGGAGGCCCCACAGATACGCAGTATTTT.

The rearrangement links TRBV29-1 to TRBJ2-3; D is perhaps TRBD2 (6 bases). Trimming stripped 6 bases from V and 0 bases from J, with 16 bases between. From germline, CDR1 is SQVTM and CDR2 ANQGSEA. The CDR3 has 15 residues. This CDR3 reads CSVASRRDSTDTQYF. The CDR3 nucleotides read TGCAGCGTCGCCTCGAGGAGGGATAGCACAGATACGCAGTATTTT.

This clonotype was picked up many times. The chain employs TRBV14 and TRBJ1-1; D unclear. The CDR3 loop spans 13 amino acids. Germline V lookup: CDR1 SGHDN, CDR2 FVKESK. V lost 2 bases to trimming and J lost 3 bases, with 7 bases between them. CDR3 region: CASSQLLHTEAFF. The CDR3 region has the DNA TGTGCCAGCAGCCAATTGCTGCACACTGAAGCTTTCTTT.

This clonotype has a handful of counts. The V call is TRBV6-1, the J call TRBJ2-3; D possibly uses TRBD1 or TRBD2 (5 bases each). V was clipped by 6 bases and J by 10 bases, with 11 bases between them. Germline V CDR1 and CDR2: MNHNS, SASEGT. The CDR3 sequence is 11 residues long. CDR3 bases: TGTGCCAGCAGACTAGGACAAGCGCAGTATTTT. Translated: CASRLGQAQYF.

As regards this clonotype: An end of the junction differs from the germline gene, which may be a read error. The chain couples TRBV5-1 to TRBJ2-5; tentative D call: TRBD2 (6 bases). CDR1 is SGHRS and CDR2 is YFSETQ in the germline V gene. CDR3 length equals 13 residues. Here the CDR3 reads CASSFWGGETHYF. The CDR3 DNA sequence: TGCGCCAGCAGCTTTTGGGGAGGCGAGACCCATTACTTC.

V is TRBV7-9 and J is TRBJ2-1, with D perhaps TRBD1 (6 bases). Germline V gene data show CDR1 as SEHNR and CDR2 as FQNEAQ (reference sequence). The CDR3 contains 15 residues. The V end lost 5 bases, the J end lost 5 bases, and 16 bases lay between the germline ends. CDR3: CASSLSGGQNNEQFF. The CDR3 region has the DNA TGTGCCAGCAGCCTAAGCGGAGGACAGAACAATGAGCAGTTCTTC.

This clonotype was observed many times. The CDR3 here is CAAGTGDRYYEQYF. The CDR3 coding sequence is TGTGCCGCCGGGACAGGGGACCGCTACTACGAGCAGTACTTC. This sequence joins TRBV5-4 and TRBJ2-7; 10 bases agree with TRBD1. Trimming cost V 10 bases and J 3 bases; bases outside gene matches: 10. The CDR3 has 14 residues. Germline CDR1 is SGHNT and CDR2 is YYREEE (reference sequence).

Many counts were recorded for this clonotype. The chain uses TRBV10-1 and TRBJ1-3; D call uncertain. Deletions cut 4 bases from V and 6 bases from J, with 7 bases between. There are 12 residues in the CDR3. Germline values: CDR1 WNHNN, CDR2 SYGVQD (reference sequence). CDR3 nucleotide sequence: TGCGCCAGCAGTGGTCCGGAAAACACCATATATTTT. Its translation: CASSGPENTIYF.

This clonotype was seen at least ten times. CDR3 nucleotide sequence: TGTGCCAGCAGTCCCTTGCCCGACAGGGGGGATTCACCCCTCCACTTT. Its protein product is CASSPLPDRGDSPLHF. The rearrangement uses TRBV28 and TRBJ1-6; TRBD1 matches 9 bases. CDR3 size: 16 residues. The germline V gene has CDR1 MDHEN and CDR2 SYDVKM. Trimming took 5 bases from V and 8 from J; bases not matched to a gene: 10.